What follows describes a single T cell receptor beta chain. No cognate antigen has been identified for it. It has no much larger one-base neighbor in the sample; base qualities were not kept. Patients with uncontrolled infections, other autoimmune diseases, pregnancy or lactation were excluded. Diagnoses were established on the basis of clinical symptoms, serum thyroxine and TRAb, thyroid ultrasound, and orbital computed tomography. Total RNA was extracted using Trizol reagent, and RNA quality was assessed on an Agilent 2100 Bioanalyzer. The TCR beta CDR3 regions were amplified from RNA transcripts. A first-round RT-PCR of the TCR CDR3 used the HTBI primer set with the Qiagen OneStep RT-PCR kit. Libraries were constructed in a second round of multiplex PCR, after which size selection and purification were performed. Libraries were sequenced paired-end with 100 bp reads on an Illumina HiSeq2000. The authors' pipeline ran thus. Raw data were processed with SOAPnuke, discarding reads with adapters, uncalled bases, mean Phred below 15, or no exact constant-primer or identifier match. COPE v1.2.5 was used to merge the high-quality paired reads, and each unique nucleotide sequence was defined as a clonotype. MiTCR v1.1 was used to align the clonotypes against IMGT TRBV, TRBD and TRBJ reference segments. Analysis was restricted to V-J combinations with a frequency above 0.0001, which covered 98% to 99.2% of repertoires. A TCS score was defined as the ratio between F50 (clonal expansion) and ExV (chaos), using BLOSUM62-based TCRdist between CDR3 peptides within each V-J. Welch's t-statistics and random forest reduced just over 500 V-J features to about 13, which were used in a naive Bayes classifier (R e1071). The similarity between thyroid and blood repertoires was quantified using the Morisita-Horn index. TCRdb redid the processing of the public reads, applying fastp at Q25 and MiXCR, and retained in-frame beta chains. Rows are unified per CDR3 protein, each entry keeping the most common DNA and genes. The V and J calls here are based on TCRdb, not the publication. The sample table holds 450,000 to 700,000 distinct CDR3 sequences, of which 40% to 55% were seen once. Together, the top ten hold around 17% of the sample.

The CDR1 and CDR2 encoded by the germline V gene are MNHEY and SVGAGI. V and J are trimmed by 4 bases and 2 bases, and the gene matches miss 4 bases of the junction. From its cysteine to its phenylalanine, the CDR3 spans 15 amino acids. Only the CDR3 portion is preserved as DNA: 45 bases, with reading frame beginning at the first base. This sample is drawn from a study of T cells in Graves' hyperthyroidism and ophthalmopathy (dated by TCRdb to the late 2010s). A note on the overall study: A discovery cohort of roughly 100 patients, 43 with Graves' ophthalmopathy and about 58 with stable Graves' hyperthyroidism, was used to find distinguishing TCR V-J signatures. An independent validation cohort of some 18 hyperthyroidism patients and approximately 16 patients who later progressed to ophthalmopathy tested prospective prediction of ophthalmopathy. The 90 to 100 discovery patients were randomly divided into training and test sets at a 7:3 ratio. Thyroid tissue and blood T-cell repertoires from roughly 6 Graves' hyperthyroidism patients were also compared in the study. After sampling, hyperthyroidism patients received methimazole starting at 30 mg daily, and ophthalmopathy patients received high-dose intravenous methylprednisolone. The paper reports TCR Vbeta CDR3 sequencing of roughly 140 peripheral blood samples: 40 or so ophthalmopathy, some 80 hyperthyroidism and 17 progressor patients.

Overall study results and their limits: In validation, progression to ophthalmopathy was predicted by the model with 70.59% sensitivity and just over 72% specificity, a median of roughly 6 months before onset. Sample size was not statistically predetermined, and investigators were not blinded to group allocation. Most expanded thyroid clonotypes (frequency above 0.001) were also detected in blood, a finding suggesting that blood repertoires may reflect thyroid immune responses. A 13 V-J signature model separated ophthalmopathy from stable hyperthyroidism, with about 90% sensitivity and 81.08% specificity in cross-validation and 80%/75% in testing.

Recombination joined TRBV6-5 with TRBJ1-1; TRBD1 agrees with 10 junctional bases. The TCR was taken from an adult woman with Graves' disease, either hyperthyroidism or ophthalmopathy (not recorded which). What was sequenced was peripheral blood or thyroid tissue (not recorded which). The nucleotides are TGTGCCAGCAGTTTTGACAGGGGGCCTAACACTGAAGCTTTCTTT. Translated, this is CASSFDRGPNTEAFF.